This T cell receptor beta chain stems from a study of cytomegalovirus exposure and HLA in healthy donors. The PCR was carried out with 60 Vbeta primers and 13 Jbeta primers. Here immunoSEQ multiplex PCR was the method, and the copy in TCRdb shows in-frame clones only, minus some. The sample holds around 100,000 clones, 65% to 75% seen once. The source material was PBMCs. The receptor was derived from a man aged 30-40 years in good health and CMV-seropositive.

The CDR3 DNA follows: TGTGCCTCCACATTACATCGTAACACTGAAGCTTTCTTT. Amino acid sequence: CASTLHRNTEAFF. The chain has TRBV30 and TRBJ1-1, with D unclear. V lost 7 bases, J lost 2 bases, and 14 bases lay in between. The CDR3 has 13 residues. CDR1 and CDR2 (germline): GTSNPN, SVGIG (reference sequence).